The rows below give T cell receptor beta chains drawn from one sample of a study of T cells of healthy individuals. TCRdb analysed the 5' RACE reads with MiXCR anew, one entry per CDR3 protein. The sample lists approximately 89,000 distinct CDR3 sequences; roughly 5% were seen once. Receptor source: a female donor in good health. Both conserved end residues are part of each CDR3. The D gene is left open where the match is weak. Rows may omit the clone size; those that give it use once, few, many or a size class.

j_gene: TRBJ1-4
abundance: few
v_gene: TRBV7-9
d_gene: TRBD1
CDR3aa: CASSSTGAGEKLFF
CDR3nt: TGTGCCAGCAGCTCGACAGGGGCGGGGGAAAAACTGTTTTTT

j_gene: TRBJ2-5
abundance: many
v_gene: TRBV6-6
d_gene: TRBD2
CDR3aa: CASSYSSLAGLETQYF
CDR3nt: TGTGCCAGCAGTTACTCTTCTCTAGCGGGACTAGAGACCCAGTACTTC

j_gene: TRBJ2-1
abundance: few
v_gene: TRBV6-2/TRBV6-3
d_gene: TRBD2
CDR3aa: CASSSGTSGINEQFF
CDR3nt: TGTGCCAGCAGCTCCGGGACTAGCGGGATAAATGAGCAGTTCTTC

j_gene: TRBJ1-2
abundance: few
v_gene: TRBV29-1
d_gene: -
CDR3aa: CSVEDLDSSAGLSGYTF
CDR3nt: TGCAGCGTTGAAGATCTTGACAGTTCAGCGGGACTATCTGGCTACACCTTC

j_gene: TRBJ2-1
abundance: -
v_gene: TRBV3-1
d_gene: -
CDR3aa: CASSQALNEQFF
CDR3nt: TGTGCCAGCAGCCAAGCTTTGAATGAGCAGTTCTTC

j_gene: TRBJ2-5
abundance: few
v_gene: TRBV12-3/TRBV12-4
d_gene: -
CDR3aa: CASSSGTLRGEAQYF
CDR3nt: TGTGCCAGCAGTTCCGGGACACTGAGGGGAGAGGCCCAGTACTTC

j_gene: TRBJ2-4
abundance: -
v_gene: TRBV20-1
d_gene: -
CDR3aa: CSARDHICGNIQYF
CDR3nt: TGCAGTGCTAGAGATCACATATGTGGGAACATTCAGTACTTC

j_gene: TRBJ2-3
abundance: many
v_gene: TRBV10-3
d_gene: TRBD1
CDR3aa: CAISPLDRASTDTQYF
CDR3nt: TGTGCCATCAGTCCTTTGGACAGGGCGAGCACAGATACGCAGTATTTT

j_gene: TRBJ2-3
abundance: many
v_gene: TRBV11-1
d_gene: -
CDR3aa: CASSLLASRSTADTQYF
CDR3nt: TGTGCCAGCAGCTTACTTGCGTCCCGATCCACAGCAGATACGCAGTATTTT

j_gene: TRBJ1-2
abundance: few
v_gene: TRBV6-5
d_gene: -
CDR3aa: CASSYRGIEFYGYTF
CDR3nt: TGTGCCAGCAGTTACAGGGGGATTGAGTTTTATGGCTACACCTTC

j_gene: TRBJ1-2
abundance: many
v_gene: TRBV12-3/TRBV12-4
d_gene: -
CDR3aa: CASSLWGPKGYTF
CDR3nt: TGTGCCAGCAGTTTATGGGGGCCGAAAGGCTACACCTTC

j_gene: TRBJ1-1
abundance: many
v_gene: TRBV20-1
d_gene: -
CDR3aa: CSASGTANTEAFF
CDR3nt: TGCAGTGCTAGTGGGACGGCGAACACTGAAGCTTTCTTT

j_gene: TRBJ1-1
abundance: -
v_gene: TRBV6-2/TRBV6-3
d_gene: TRBD1
CDR3aa: CASSYLAARDRDGGSEAFF
CDR3nt: TGTGCCAGCAGTTATCTAGCTGCCCGGGACAGGGATGGAGGTTCTGAAGCTTTCTTT

j_gene: TRBJ2-7
abundance: -
v_gene: TRBV12-3/TRBV12-4
d_gene: -
CDR3aa: CASSRTGNSYEQYF
CDR3nt: TGTGCCAGCAGTCGGACTGGAAACTCCTACGAGCAGTACTTC

j_gene: TRBJ1-2
abundance: many
v_gene: TRBV6-2/TRBV6-3
d_gene: -
CDR3aa: CASSLVESGYTF
CDR3nt: TGTGCCAGCAGTCTCGTGGAGTCTGGCTACACCTTC

j_gene: TRBJ1-2
abundance: many
v_gene: TRBV30
d_gene: -
CDR3aa: CAWSPKGTDYTF
CDR3nt: TGTGCCTGGAGTCCAAAGGGGACGGACTACACCTTC

j_gene: TRBJ2-1
abundance: many
v_gene: TRBV12-3/TRBV12-4
d_gene: TRBD1
CDR3aa: CASCQTGAYNEQFF
CDR3nt: TGTGCCAGCTGTCAAACAGGGGCCTACAATGAGCAGTTCTTC

j_gene: TRBJ1-6
abundance: many
v_gene: TRBV19
d_gene: TRBD1
CDR3aa: CASSRDRGISPLHF
CDR3nt: TGTGCCAGCTCCCGGGACAGGGGCATTTCACCCCTCCACTTT

j_gene: TRBJ1-1
abundance: -
v_gene: TRBV12-3/TRBV12-4
d_gene: -
CDR3aa: CASSLGGPNTEAFF
CDR3nt: TGTGCCAGCAGTTTAGGGGGCCCTAACACTGAAGCTTTCTTT

j_gene: TRBJ2-3
abundance: many
v_gene: TRBV4-1
d_gene: -
CDR3aa: CASSLKGGPSTDTQYF
CDR3nt: TGCGCCAGCAGCCTAAAGGGGGGTCCTAGCACAGATACGCAGTATTTT

j_gene: TRBJ1-5
abundance: few
v_gene: TRBV27
d_gene: -
CDR3aa: CASSPGGVSQPQHF
CDR3nt: TGTGCCAGCAGCCCGGGGGGGGTGAGTCAGCCCCAGCATTTT

j_gene: TRBJ2-1
abundance: many
v_gene: TRBV29-1
d_gene: TRBD2
CDR3aa: CSVVGGTSGSTYNEQFF
CDR3nt: TGCAGCGTTGTCGGGGGGACTAGCGGGAGCACTTACAATGAGCAGTTCTTC

j_gene: TRBJ2-2
abundance: many
v_gene: TRBV4-2
d_gene: -
CDR3aa: CASSRRKALAGELFF
CDR3nt: TGTGCCAGCAGCCGCCGGAAGGCACTAGCCGGGGAGCTGTTTTTT

j_gene: TRBJ2-5
abundance: few
v_gene: TRBV2
d_gene: -
CDR3aa: CASSEFPAQTQYF
CDR3nt: TGTGCCAGCAGTGAATTTCCTGCCCAGACCCAGTACTTC

j_gene: TRBJ2-1
abundance: many
v_gene: TRBV6-5
d_gene: TRBD2
CDR3aa: CASSFLAGGDNEQFF
CDR3nt: TGTGCCAGCAGTTTCCTAGCGGGAGGGGACAATGAGCAGTTCTTC

j_gene: TRBJ1-5
abundance: -
v_gene: TRBV12-3/TRBV12-4
d_gene: -
CDR3aa: CASSFGGDSNQPQHF
CDR3nt: TGTGCCAGCAGTTTTGGCGGGGATAGCAATCAGCCCCAGCATTTT

j_gene: TRBJ2-1
abundance: -
v_gene: TRBV18
d_gene: TRBD2
CDR3aa: CASSPPLAGVRNEQFF
CDR3nt: TGTGCCAGCTCACCACCCCTAGCGGGAGTTCGAAATGAGCAGTTCTTC

j_gene: TRBJ1-6
abundance: many
v_gene: TRBV20-1
d_gene: -
CDR3aa: CSAPTWDNSPLHF
CDR3nt: TGCAGTGCCCCGACATGGGATAATTCACCCCTCCACTTT

j_gene: TRBJ2-3
abundance: few
v_gene: TRBV13
d_gene: TRBD2
CDR3aa: CASSLGAGGLVDTQYF
CDR3nt: TGTGCCAGCAGCTTAGGGGCGGGAGGGCTGGTGGATACGCAGTATTTT

j_gene: TRBJ2-6
abundance: -
v_gene: TRBV12-3/TRBV12-4
d_gene: TRBD1
CDR3aa: CASSDIPGQGKAGANVLTF
CDR3nt: TGTGCCAGCAGCGATATCCCGGGACAGGGAAAGGCTGGGGCCAACGTCCTGACTTTC

j_gene: TRBJ1-1
abundance: many
v_gene: TRBV4-1
d_gene: -
CDR3aa: CASSQENGYEAFF
CDR3nt: TGCGCCAGCAGCCAAGAAAACGGCTATGAAGCTTTCTTT

j_gene: TRBJ1-5
abundance: many
v_gene: TRBV20-1
d_gene: -
CDR3aa: CSAGPSQGFPNQPQHF
CDR3nt: TGCAGTGCTGGCCCGAGTCAGGGCTTCCCTAATCAGCCCCAGCATTTT

j_gene: TRBJ2-4
abundance: many
v_gene: TRBV29-1
d_gene: -
CDR3aa: CSVAGSLAQGLKNIQYF
CDR3nt: TGCAGCGTTGCCGGATCACTCGCTCAGGGGCTCAAAAACATTCAGTACTTC

j_gene: TRBJ2-1
abundance: many
v_gene: TRBV7-2
d_gene: TRBD2
CDR3aa: CASSIRTSGTEQFF
CDR3nt: TGTGCCAGCAGCATACGGACTAGCGGGACTGAGCAGTTCTTC

j_gene: TRBJ2-5
abundance: -
v_gene: TRBV7-3
d_gene: TRBD1
CDR3aa: CASSPDRTGGQETQYF
CDR3nt: TGTGCCAGCAGCCCCGACCGGACAGGGGGCCAAGAGACCCAGTACTTC

j_gene: TRBJ2-7
abundance: many
v_gene: TRBV7-2
d_gene: -
CDR3aa: CASSPGASWEQYF
CDR3nt: TGTGCCAGCAGCCCAGGGGCCAGCTGGGAGCAGTACTTC

j_gene: TRBJ1-1
abundance: -
v_gene: TRBV14
d_gene: TRBD1
CDR3aa: CASSQTGGRYTEAFF
CDR3nt: TGTGCCAGCAGCCAAACAGGGGGCCGGTACACTGAAGCTTTCTTT